This T cell receptor beta chain was identified during a study of blood T cell repertoires in COVID-19. Study background: The analysed material was cDNA or gDNA that came from T cells, B-cell-depleted T cells, or PBMCs.

The germline CDR1 and CDR2 sequences are SGDLS and YYNGEE. V was clipped by 4 bases and J by 5 bases; unmatched bases: 8. The CDR3 spans 15 residues. In the source study's methods: How many nucleated cells were present was estimated from reference gene primer amplification. TCRdb keeps only in-frame clones here, not all; method: immunoSEQ multiplex PCR. The V and J calls and clone size were taken over from that table, and D and trimming were inferred from the DNA. The sample has about 220,000 clones; almost 85% are singletons. The sequence was obtained from a woman in her 70s with COVID-19, enrolled during active disease. The V gene is TRBV9, the J gene TRBJ2-2, with 7 positions matching TRBD1. The sequenced sample was peripheral blood. CDR3: CASSPRQGGTGELFF. The DNA of the CDR3 is TGTGCCAGCAGCCCCAGACAGGGTGGGACCGGGGAGCTGTTTTTT.